Following are 20 T cell receptor beta chains from one sample sequenced in a study of blood T cell repertoires in COVID-19. Assay: immunoSEQ multiplex PCR; the TCRdb copy retains only in-frame clones and omits some. Found here are about 260,000 clones, 88% of them singletons; the top ten hold 0.7%. The specimen was peripheral blood. Source of these receptors: a human donor in a cohort sampled during active COVID-19.

The rearrangement links TRBV4-1 to TRBJ1-3, with 9 bases aligning to TRBD1. This CDR3 is 20 amino acids long. Germline CDR1 MGHRA, CDR2 YSYEKL. V was clipped by 4 bases and J by 0 bases; unmatched bases: 16. The DNA of the CDR3 is TGCGCCAGCAGCCGTATAGAGACCCGGGACAGGGCGTCCTCTGGAAACACCATATATTTT. This encodes CASSRIETRDRASSGNTIYF.

V and J are TRBV5-1 and TRBJ1-1, with D possibly TRBD1 on 6 matching bases. The CDR3 is 14 amino acids. The V gene lost 1 base and the J gene lost 1 base, with 8 bases spanning the gap. Germline CDR1 SGHRS, CDR2 YFSETQ. This CDR3 reads CASSLPGENTEAFF. In DNA, the CDR3 is TGCGCCAGCAGCTTGCCAGGGGAGAACACTGAAGCTTTCTTT.

The chain joins TRBV9 to TRBJ2-7, with 8 bases fitting TRBD2. V shed 0 bases and J 1 base; nucleotides not matched to a gene: 6. CDR1 and CDR2 from the germline V gene are SGDLS and YYNGEE. The CDR3 has 16 residues. The CDR3 nucleotides are TGTGCCAGCAGCGTAGGTTCGGGCGGGGGGTCCTACGAGCAGTACTTC. It is translated as CASSVGSGGGSYEQYF.

The chain recombines TRBV13 with TRBJ2-7, with 8 nucleotides matching TRBD1. Germline V gene sequence: CDR1 PRHDT, CDR2 FYEKMQ (reference sequence). The ends lost 4 bases at V and 6 bases at J; junction bases unmatched: 8. This CDR3 has 14 residues. CDR3 region: CASSWGQAKSEQYF. CDR3 sequence (DNA): TGTGCCAGCAGCTGGGGACAGGCGAAATCCGAGCAGTACTTC.

J is TRBJ1-2 and V is TRBV5-1, with TRBD1 matching 7 bases. V was clipped by 0 bases and J by 0 bases; unmatched bases: 2. The germline V gene has CDR1 SGHRS and CDR2 YFSETQ. The CDR3 runs to 15 residues. Here the CDR3 reads CASSLVGTANYGYTF. The CDR3 coding sequence is TGCGCCAGCAGCTTGGTTGGGACAGCTAACTATGGCTACACCTTC.

The V gene is TRBV18, the J gene TRBJ1-6; TRBD1 matches 12 bases. The V segment lost 2 bases and the J segment 0 bases; nucleotides outside the gene matches: 11. Per the germline V gene, CDR1 is KGHSH and CDR2 is LQKENI. This CDR3 is built from 21 residues. In nucleotides, the CDR3 is TGTGCCAGCTCACCATCTTCTCCGGGACAGGGGGCGAGCTCCTATAATTCACCCCTCCACTTT. This codes for CASSPSSPGQGASSYNSPLHF.

In its sample, this clone was seen once. The chain uses TRBV11-2 and TRBJ1-1; the match to TRBD1 covers 10 bases. Germline loops: CDR1 SGHAT, CDR2 FQNNGV. The CDR3 runs 13 residues. With V trimmed by 10 bases and J by 3 bases, 5 bases remained unmatched. CDR3 in DNA: TGTGCCACACTGGACAGGGGGGACACTGAAGCTTTCTTT. Protein product: CATLDRGDTEAFF.

The DNA for the CDR3 is TGTGCCACCAGCAGCTCAGAAGGGGTGACCTACGAGCAGTACTTC. Amino acid sequence: CATSSSEGVTYEQYF. The chain couples TRBV15 to TRBJ2-7; maybe TRBD1 (5 bases). Germline lookup yields CDR1 LNHNV and CDR2 YYDKDF (reference sequence). The CDR3 runs to 15 residues. V lost 3 bases, J lost 2 bases, and 14 bases lay in between.

A word on this clone: This sample also contains other DNA sequences that code for the same CDR3. This chain uses TRBV19 with TRBJ2-4, with 10 bases identical to TRBD1. Germline values: CDR1 LNHDA, CDR2 SQIVND (reference sequence). Trimming at V came to 9 bases and at J to 9 bases, leaving 8 bases not matched to a gene. This CDR3 comprises 13 residues. CDR3 amino acids: CASNPGQGTIQYF. DNA of the CDR3: TGTGCCAGCAACCCGGGACAGGGGACCATTCAGTACTTC.

The chain uses TRBV19 and TRBJ1-1; D gene ambiguous. Trimming cost V 4 bases and J 0 bases, with 12 bases left between them. CDR3 size: 15 residues. Germline assignment: CDR1 LNHDA and CDR2 SQIVND (reference sequence). This CDR3 is CASSRGLRVNTEAFF. As DNA, the CDR3 is TGTGCCAGTAGTAGAGGTTTGAGGGTGAACACTGAAGCTTTCTTT.

This clone was seen only a few times. The rearrangement joins TRBV7-2 to TRBJ2-1, with 10 nucleotides matching TRBD1. Germline CDR1 and CDR2: SGHTA and FQGNSA. The junction had 8 bases not matched to a gene; V was cut back by 7 bases and J by 5 bases. This CDR3 region has 15 residues. CDR3 protein: CASKPTGGGNNEQFF. The CDR3 nucleotides are TGTGCCAGCAAACCGACAGGGGGCGGGAACAATGAGCAGTTCTTC.

The chain has TRBV27 and TRBJ2-6; D gene uncertain. The ends were cut back, 1 base at V and 0 bases at J, with 16 bases in the middle. Germline loops: CDR1 MNHEY, CDR2 SMNVEV (reference sequence). The CDR3 loop spans 19 amino acids. CDR3 coding DNA: TGTGCCAGCAGTTTATTGGTTGGGCAGGCCAGCTCTGGGGCCAACGTCCTGACTTTC. Residues: CASSLLVGQASSGANVLTF.

This clone has only one observation. This chain connects TRBV19 to TRBJ1-6, with 7 bases identical to TRBD1. Germline values: CDR1 LNHDA, CDR2 SQIVND (reference sequence). After removal of 3 bases from V and 5 bases from J, the junction contained 4 bases not matched to a gene. The CDR3 contains 15 residues. For the CDR3, the DNA is TGTGCCAGTAGTATCGACAGGGAACATAATTCACCCCTCCACTTT. It specifies CASSIDREHNSPLHF.

This chain uses TRBV10-3 with TRBJ2-7, with TRBD1 identical over 7 bases. V lost 2 bases and J lost 3; bases outside the gene matches: 7. The CDR3 sequence is 15 residues long. Per the germline V gene, CDR1 is ENHRY and CDR2 is SYGVKD. The CDR3 nucleotides are TGTGCCATCAGTGAGGACAGGGAAATAAACTACGAGCAGTACTTC. It is translated as CAISEDREINYEQYF.

The chain couples TRBV7-9 to TRBJ1-4, with 11 positions matching TRBD1. J was trimmed by 7 bases and V by 3 bases; bases with no gene match: 7. This CDR3 is built from 16 residues. Germline CDR1 and CDR2: SEHNR and FQNEAQ (reference sequence). CDR3 region: CASSFPAGQGGEKLFF. The CDR3 DNA is TGTGCCAGCAGCTTTCCGGCGGGACAGGGGGGTGAAAAACTGTTTTTT. Looking up the rest from reference TRBV7-9 and TRBJ1-4 gives the full variable domain: DTGVSQNPRHKITKRGQNVTFRCDPISEHNRLYWYRQTLGQGPEFLTYFQNEAQLEKSRLLSDRFSAERPKGSFSTLEIQRTEQGDSAMYLCASSFPAGQGGEKLFFGSGTQLSVL.

This chain connects TRBV28 to TRBJ2-5; 7 bases fit TRBD1. Looked up from germline, CDR1 is MDHEN and CDR2 is SYDVKM. The CDR3 spans 13 residues. The V gene end was trimmed by 6 bases and the J gene end by 7 bases; junction bases not matched to a gene: 8. The CDR3 loop is CASSRQGRRTQYF. CDR3 DNA sequence: TGTGCCAGCAGCCGACAGGGCAGGAGGACCCAGTACTTC. The entire variable domain, with the rest obtained from reference TRBV28 and TRBJ2-5, is as follows: DVKVTQSSRYLVKRTGEKVFLECVQDMDHENMFWYRQDPGLGLRLIYFSYDVKMKEKGDIPEGYSVSREKKERFSLILESASTNQTSMYLCASSRQGRRTQYFGPGTRLLVL.

This clone was detected a few times. This sequence joins TRBV5-4 and TRBJ1-2; 7 bases align to TRBD1. In germline, CDR1 is SGHNT, CDR2 YYREEE (reference sequence). J was trimmed by 3 bases and V by 6 bases; bases with no gene match: 11. This CDR3 is 15 amino acids long. The CDR3 DNA is TGTGCCAGCACCAGTTCCAGGGGGGCCCACTATGGCTACACCTTC. Encoded protein: CASTSSRGAHYGYTF.

The chain uses TRBV7-2 and TRBJ1-5, with D perhaps TRBD1 (6 bases). With 4 bases removed from V and 0 bases from J, the gap between germline ends came to 10 bases. Germline lookup yields CDR1 SGHTA and CDR2 FQGNSA. This CDR3 has 15 residues. The CDR3 DNA reads TGTGCCAGCAGCTCCGGACAGCTTAGCAATCAGCCCCAGCATTTT. Its translation: CASSSGQLSNQPQHF.

The chain couples TRBV30 to TRBJ1-4, with TRBD1 matching 7 bases. This CDR3 contains 15 residues. CDR1 is GTSNPN and CDR2 is SVGIG in the germline V gene (reference sequence). Losses at the gene ends were 2 bases for V and 5 bases for J; bases not matched to a gene: 8. The CDR3 sequence: CAWSNRGGGNEKLFF. The CDR3 DNA follows: TGTGCCTGGAGTAACAGGGGTGGGGGAAATGAAAAACTGTTTTTT.

A remark on this clone: The identical CDR3 is also encoded by other nucleotide sequences in the sample. The chain uses TRBV18 and TRBJ1-5; tentatively, D is TRBD1 (5 bases). The CDR3 is made up of 14 amino acids. Germline lookup yields CDR1 KGHSH and CDR2 LQKENI. Trimming cost V 2 bases and J 6 bases, with 11 bases left between them. DNA of the CDR3: TGTGCCAGCTCACCAACGGGGGTAGGTCAGCCCCAGCATTTT. Its protein is CASSPTGVGQPQHF.